This T cell receptor (beta chain) was retrieved from a study of cytomegalovirus exposure and HLA in healthy donors. With regard to this clone: Antigen unknown.

PCR primers comprised 60 Vbeta and 13 Jbeta primers. Produced via immunoSEQ multiplex PCR; TCRdb's table is partial and in-frame only. Counted here are about 69,000 clones, approximately 68% occurring once; the ten biggest clones make up about 10%. Germline V CDR1 and CDR2: MGHRA, YSYEKL. This CDR3 region has 15 residues. V lost 11 bases and J lost 1; bases outside the gene matches: 11. Findings and limits, study-wide: Earlier analysis yielded a pattern in which most TCR beta V segments were productive about 90% or about 30% of the time.

The receptor comes from a woman in her 30s in good health and CMV-seronegative. The chain uses TRBV4-1 and TRBJ2-1; 7 positions match TRBD1. Sequencing used PBMCs. The CDR3 nucleotides are TGCGCCTGTGCCAAGGGGGCTACATCCTACAATGAGCAGTTCTTC. As protein: CACAKGATSYNEQFF.